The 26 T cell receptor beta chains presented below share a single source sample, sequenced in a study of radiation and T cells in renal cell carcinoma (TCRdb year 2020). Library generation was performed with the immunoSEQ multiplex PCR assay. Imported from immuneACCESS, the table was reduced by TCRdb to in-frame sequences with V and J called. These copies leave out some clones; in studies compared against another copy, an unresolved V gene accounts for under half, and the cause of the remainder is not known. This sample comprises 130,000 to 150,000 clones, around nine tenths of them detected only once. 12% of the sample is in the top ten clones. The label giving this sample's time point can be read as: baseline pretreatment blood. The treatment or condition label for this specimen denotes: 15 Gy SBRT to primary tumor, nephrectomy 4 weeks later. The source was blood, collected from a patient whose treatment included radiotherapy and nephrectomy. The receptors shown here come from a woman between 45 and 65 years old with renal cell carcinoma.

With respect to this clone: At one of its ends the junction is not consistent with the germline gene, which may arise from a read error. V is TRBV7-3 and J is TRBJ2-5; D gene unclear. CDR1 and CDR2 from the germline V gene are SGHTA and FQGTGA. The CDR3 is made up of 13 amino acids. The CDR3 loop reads CASSRSVQEAQYF. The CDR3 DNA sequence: TGTGCCAGCAGCCGATCAGTACAAGAGGCCCAGTACTTC.

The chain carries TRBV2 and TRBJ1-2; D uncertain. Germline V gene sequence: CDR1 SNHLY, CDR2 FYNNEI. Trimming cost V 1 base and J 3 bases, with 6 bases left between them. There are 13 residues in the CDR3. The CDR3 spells CASSEDSYYGYTF. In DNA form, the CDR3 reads TGTGCCAGCAGTGAAGACAGTTACTATGGCTACACCTTC.

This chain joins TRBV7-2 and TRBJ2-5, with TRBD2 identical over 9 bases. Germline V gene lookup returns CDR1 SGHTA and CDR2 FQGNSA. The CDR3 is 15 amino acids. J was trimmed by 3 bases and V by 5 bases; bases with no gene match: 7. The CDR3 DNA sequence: TGTGCCAGCAGCCCTAGGGCTAGCGGGAAAGAGACCCAGTACTTC. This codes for CASSPRASGKETQYF. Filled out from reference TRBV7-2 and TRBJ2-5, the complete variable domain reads GAGVSQSPSNKVTEKGKDVELRCDPISGHTALYWYRQSLGQGLEFLIYFQGNSAPDKSGLPSDRFSAERTGGSVSTLTIQRTQQEDSAVYLCASSPRASGKETQYFGPGTRLLVL.

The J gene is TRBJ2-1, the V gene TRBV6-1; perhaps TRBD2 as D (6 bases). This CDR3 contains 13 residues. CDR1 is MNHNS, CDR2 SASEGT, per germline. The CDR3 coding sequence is TGTGCTCTGACTAGGGGCGTGAGGAATGAGCAGTTCTTC. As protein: CALTRGVRNEQFF.

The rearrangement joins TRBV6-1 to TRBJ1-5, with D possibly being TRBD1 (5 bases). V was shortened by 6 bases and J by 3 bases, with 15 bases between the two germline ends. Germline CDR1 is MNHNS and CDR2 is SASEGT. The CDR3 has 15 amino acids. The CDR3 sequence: CASRSTVYYNQPQHF. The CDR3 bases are TGTGCCAGCAGATCGACAGTATACTACAATCAGCCCCAGCATTTT.

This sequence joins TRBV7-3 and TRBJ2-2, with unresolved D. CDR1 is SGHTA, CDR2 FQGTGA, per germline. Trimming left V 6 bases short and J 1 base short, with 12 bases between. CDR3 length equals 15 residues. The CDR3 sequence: CASRSRALNTGELFF. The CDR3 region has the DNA TGTGCCAGCAGATCTAGGGCCTTGAACACCGGGGAGCTGTTTTTT.

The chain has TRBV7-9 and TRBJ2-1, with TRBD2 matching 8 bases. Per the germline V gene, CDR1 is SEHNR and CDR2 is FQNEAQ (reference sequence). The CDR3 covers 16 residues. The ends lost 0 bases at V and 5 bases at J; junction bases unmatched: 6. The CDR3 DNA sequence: TGTGCCAGCAGCTTAGCAATAGCGGGGCCCAACAATGAGCAGTTCTTC. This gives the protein CASSLAIAGPNNEQFF. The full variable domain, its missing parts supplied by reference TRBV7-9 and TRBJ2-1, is DTGVSQNPRHKITKRGQNVTFRCDPISEHNRLYWYRQTLGQGPEFLTYFQNEAQLEKSRLLSDRFSAERPKGSFSTLEIQRTEQGDSAMYLCASSLAIAGPNNEQFFGPGTRLTVL.

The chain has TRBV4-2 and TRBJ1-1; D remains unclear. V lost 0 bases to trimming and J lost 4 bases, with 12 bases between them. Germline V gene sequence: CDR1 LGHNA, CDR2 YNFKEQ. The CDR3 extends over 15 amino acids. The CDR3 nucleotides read TGTGCCAGCAGCCAAGAGTTTTTCTTGGGCACTGAAGCTTTCTTT. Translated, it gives CASSQEFFLGTEAFF.

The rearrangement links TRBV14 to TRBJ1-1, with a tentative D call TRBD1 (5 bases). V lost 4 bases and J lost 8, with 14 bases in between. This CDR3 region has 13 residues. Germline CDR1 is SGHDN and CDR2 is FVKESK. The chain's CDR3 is CASSPLAGTEAFF. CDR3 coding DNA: TGTGCCAGCAGCCCCCTAGCCGGGACGGAAGCTTTCTTT.

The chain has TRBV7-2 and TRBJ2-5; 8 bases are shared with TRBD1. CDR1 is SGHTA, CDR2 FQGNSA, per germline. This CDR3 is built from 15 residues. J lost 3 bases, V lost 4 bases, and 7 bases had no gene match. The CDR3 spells CASSWGSGGEETQYF. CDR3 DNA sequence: TGTGCCAGCAGCTGGGGGTCAGGGGGCGAAGAGACCCAGTACTTC.

The CDR3 sequence is CASSLAWTGGHGYTF. The CDR3 DNA is TGTGCCAGCAGCTTAGCGTGGACAGGGGGCCATGGCTACACCTTC. The chain combines TRBV7-9 with TRBJ1-2; 11 positions agree with TRBD1. Germline V lookup: CDR1 SEHNR, CDR2 FQNEAQ (reference sequence). J gave up 6 bases and V 0 bases, and 3 bases lay outside the gene matches. This CDR3 spans 15 amino acids. Filled out from reference TRBV7-9 and TRBJ1-2, the complete variable domain reads DTGVSQNPRHKITKRGQNVTFRCDPISEHNRLYWYRQTLGQGPEFLTYFQNEAQLEKSRLLSDRFSAERPKGSFSTLEIQRTEQGDSAMYLCASSLAWTGGHGYTFGSGTRLTVV.

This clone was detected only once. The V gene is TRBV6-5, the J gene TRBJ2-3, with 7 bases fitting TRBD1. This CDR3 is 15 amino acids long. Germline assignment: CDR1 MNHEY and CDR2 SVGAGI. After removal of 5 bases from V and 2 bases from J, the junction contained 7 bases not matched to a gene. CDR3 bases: TGTGCCAGCAGTCCTTACAGGGGATACACAGATACGCAGTATTTT. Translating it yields CASSPYRGYTDTQYF.

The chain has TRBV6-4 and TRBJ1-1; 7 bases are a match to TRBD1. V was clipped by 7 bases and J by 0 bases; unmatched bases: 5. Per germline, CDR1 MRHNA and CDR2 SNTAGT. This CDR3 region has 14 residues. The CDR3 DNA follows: TGTGCCAGCACAGGGGGACGGATGAACACTGAAGCTTTCTTT. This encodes CASTGGRMNTEAFF.

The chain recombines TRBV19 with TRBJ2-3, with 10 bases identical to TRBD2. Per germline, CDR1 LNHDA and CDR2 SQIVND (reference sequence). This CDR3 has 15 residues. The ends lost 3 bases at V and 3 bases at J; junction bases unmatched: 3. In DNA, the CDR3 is TGTGCCAGTAGTATCATAGCGGGGGGTACAGATACGCAGTATTTT. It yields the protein CASSIIAGGTDTQYF.

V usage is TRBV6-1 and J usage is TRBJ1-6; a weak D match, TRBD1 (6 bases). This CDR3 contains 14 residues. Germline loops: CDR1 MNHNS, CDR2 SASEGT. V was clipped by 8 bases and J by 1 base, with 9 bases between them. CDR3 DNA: TGTGCCAGCGCAGGGGATTCCTATAATTCACCCCTCCACTTT. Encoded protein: CASAGDSYNSPLHF.

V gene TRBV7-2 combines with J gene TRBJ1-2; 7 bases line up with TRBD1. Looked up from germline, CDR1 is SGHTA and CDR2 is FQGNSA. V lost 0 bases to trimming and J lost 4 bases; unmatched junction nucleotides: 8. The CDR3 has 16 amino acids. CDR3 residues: CASSLAGEGASYGYTF. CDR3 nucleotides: TGTGCCAGCAGCTTAGCAGGAGAGGGGGCGAGCTATGGCTACACCTTC.

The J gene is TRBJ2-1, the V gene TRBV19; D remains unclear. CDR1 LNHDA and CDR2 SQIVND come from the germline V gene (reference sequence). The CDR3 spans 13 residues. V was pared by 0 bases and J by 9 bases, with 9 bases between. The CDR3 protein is CASSIDQVGEQFF. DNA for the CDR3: TGTGCCAGTAGTATAGATCAAGTGGGTGAGCAGTTCTTC.

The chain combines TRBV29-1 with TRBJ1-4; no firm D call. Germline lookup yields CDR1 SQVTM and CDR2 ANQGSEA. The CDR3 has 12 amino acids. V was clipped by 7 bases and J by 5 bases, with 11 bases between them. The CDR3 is CSGGFGNEKLFF. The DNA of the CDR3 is TGCAGCGGTGGGTTCGGGAATGAAAAACTGTTTTTT.

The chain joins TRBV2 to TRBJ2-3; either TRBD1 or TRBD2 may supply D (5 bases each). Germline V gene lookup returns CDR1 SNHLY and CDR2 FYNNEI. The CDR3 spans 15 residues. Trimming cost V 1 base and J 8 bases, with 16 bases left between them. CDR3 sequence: CASSEEAGTQATQYF. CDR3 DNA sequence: TGTGCCAGCAGTGAAGAAGCCGGGACCCAGGCTACGCAGTATTTT.

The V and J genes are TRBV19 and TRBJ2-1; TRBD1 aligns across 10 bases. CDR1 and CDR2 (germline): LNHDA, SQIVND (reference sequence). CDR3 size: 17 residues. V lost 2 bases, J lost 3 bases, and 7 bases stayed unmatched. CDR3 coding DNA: TGTGCCAGTAGTATAATGAGCGGGACAGGGGTCTACAATGAGCAGTTCTTC. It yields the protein CASSIMSGTGVYNEQFF.

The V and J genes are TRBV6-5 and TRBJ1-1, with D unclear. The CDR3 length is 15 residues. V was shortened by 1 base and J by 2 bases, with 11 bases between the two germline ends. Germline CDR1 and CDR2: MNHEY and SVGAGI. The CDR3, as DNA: TGTGCCAGCAGTTACTTCAGTGGGCACAACACTGAAGCTTTCTTT. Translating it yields CASSYFSGHNTEAFF.

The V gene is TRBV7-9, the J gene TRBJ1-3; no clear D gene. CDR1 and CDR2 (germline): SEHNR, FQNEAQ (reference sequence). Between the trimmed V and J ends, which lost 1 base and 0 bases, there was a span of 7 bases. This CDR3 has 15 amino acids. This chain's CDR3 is CASSLGLISGNTIYF. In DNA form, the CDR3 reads TGTGCCAGCAGCTTAGGACTGATCTCTGGAAACACCATATATTTT.

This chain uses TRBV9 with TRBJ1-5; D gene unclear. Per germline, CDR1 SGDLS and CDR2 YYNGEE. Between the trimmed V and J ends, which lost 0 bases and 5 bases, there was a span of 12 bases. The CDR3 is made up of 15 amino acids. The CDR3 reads CASSVDGKADQPQHF. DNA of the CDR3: TGTGCCAGCAGCGTAGATGGGAAAGCGGATCAGCCCCAGCATTTT.

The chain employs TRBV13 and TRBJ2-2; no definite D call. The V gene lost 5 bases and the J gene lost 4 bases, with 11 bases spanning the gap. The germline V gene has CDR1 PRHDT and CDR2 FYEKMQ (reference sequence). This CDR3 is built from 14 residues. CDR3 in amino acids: CASSARAATGELFF. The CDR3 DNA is TGTGCCAGCAGCGCCCGTGCGGCCACCGGGGAGCTGTTTTTT.

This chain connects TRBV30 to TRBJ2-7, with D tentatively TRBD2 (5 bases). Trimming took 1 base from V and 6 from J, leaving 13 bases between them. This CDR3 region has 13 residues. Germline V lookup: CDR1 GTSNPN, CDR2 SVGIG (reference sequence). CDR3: CAWSGTGAGEQYF. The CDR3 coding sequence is TGTGCCTGGAGTGGGACGGGCGCGGGCGAGCAGTACTTC. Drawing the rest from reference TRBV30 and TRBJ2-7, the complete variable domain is SQTIHQWPATLVQPVGSPLSLECTVEGTSNPNLYWYRQAAGRGLQLLFYSVGIGQISSEVPQNLSASRPQDRQFILSSKKLLLSDSGFYLCAWSGTGAGEQYFGPGTRLTVT.

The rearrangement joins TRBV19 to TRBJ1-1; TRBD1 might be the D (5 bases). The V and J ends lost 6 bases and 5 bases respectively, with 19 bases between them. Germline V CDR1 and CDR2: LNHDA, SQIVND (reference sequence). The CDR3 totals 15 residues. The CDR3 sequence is CASRLSQGGWTEAFF. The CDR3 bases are TGTGCCAGTAGACTATCCCAGGGTGGCTGGACTGAAGCTTTCTTT.